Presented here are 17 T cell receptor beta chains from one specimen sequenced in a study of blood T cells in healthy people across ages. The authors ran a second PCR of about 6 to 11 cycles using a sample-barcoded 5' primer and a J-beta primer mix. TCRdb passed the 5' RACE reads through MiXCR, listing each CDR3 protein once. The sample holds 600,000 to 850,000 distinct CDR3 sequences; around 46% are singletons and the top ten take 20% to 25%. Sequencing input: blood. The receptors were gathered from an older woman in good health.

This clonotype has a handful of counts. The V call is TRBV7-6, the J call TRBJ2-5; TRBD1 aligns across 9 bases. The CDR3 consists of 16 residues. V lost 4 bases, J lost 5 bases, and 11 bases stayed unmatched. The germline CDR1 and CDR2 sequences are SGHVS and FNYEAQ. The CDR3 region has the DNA TGTGCCAGCAGCTGGGGGACAGGGAAAATCGGGGAGACCCAGTACTTC. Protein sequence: CASSWGTGKIGETQYF.

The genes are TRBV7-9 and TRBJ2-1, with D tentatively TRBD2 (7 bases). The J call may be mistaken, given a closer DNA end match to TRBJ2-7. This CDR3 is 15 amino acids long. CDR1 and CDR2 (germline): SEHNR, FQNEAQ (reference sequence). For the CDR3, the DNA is TGTGCCAGCAGCTTACGCGGGGGCAGGTACAATGAGCAGTACTTC. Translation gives CASSLRGGRYNEQYF.

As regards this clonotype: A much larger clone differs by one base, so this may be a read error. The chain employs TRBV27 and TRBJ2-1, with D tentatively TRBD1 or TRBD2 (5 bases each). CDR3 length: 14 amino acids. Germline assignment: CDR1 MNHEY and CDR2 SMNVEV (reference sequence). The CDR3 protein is CASGFGTQVNEQFF. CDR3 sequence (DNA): TGTGCCAGCGGTTTCGGGACCCAGGTCAATGAGCAGTTCTTC.

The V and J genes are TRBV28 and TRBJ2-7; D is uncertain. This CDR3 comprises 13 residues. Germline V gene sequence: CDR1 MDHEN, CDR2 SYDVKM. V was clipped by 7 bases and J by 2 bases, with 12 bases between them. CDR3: CASTKDATYEQYF. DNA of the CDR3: TGTGCCAGCACCAAGGACGCGACCTACGAGCAGTACTTC.

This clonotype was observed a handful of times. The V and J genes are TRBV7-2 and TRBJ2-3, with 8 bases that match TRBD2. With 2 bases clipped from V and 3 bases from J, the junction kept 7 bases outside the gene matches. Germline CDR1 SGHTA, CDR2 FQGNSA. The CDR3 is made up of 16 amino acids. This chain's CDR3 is CASSLPREGRTDTQYF. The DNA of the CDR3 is TGTGCCAGCAGCTTACCTCGGGAGGGCCGAACAGATACGCAGTATTTT.

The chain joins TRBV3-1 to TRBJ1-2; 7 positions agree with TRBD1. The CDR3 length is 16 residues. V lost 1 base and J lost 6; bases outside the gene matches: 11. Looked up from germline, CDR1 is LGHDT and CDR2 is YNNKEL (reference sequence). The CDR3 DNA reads TGTGCCAGCAGCCAAGCCCCACAGGGGCTCCCGAATGGCTACACCTTC. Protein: CASSQAPQGLPNGYTF.

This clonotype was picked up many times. DNA for the CDR3: TGTGCCAGCAGTTTAGCCTCCCCCGGCATTGGCTACACCTTC. Its protein product is CASSLASPGIGYTF. The V call is TRBV12-3 or TRBV12-4, the J call TRBJ1-2; D ambiguous. V was trimmed by 0 bases and J by 7 bases, leaving 12 bases between them. This CDR3 has 14 amino acids.

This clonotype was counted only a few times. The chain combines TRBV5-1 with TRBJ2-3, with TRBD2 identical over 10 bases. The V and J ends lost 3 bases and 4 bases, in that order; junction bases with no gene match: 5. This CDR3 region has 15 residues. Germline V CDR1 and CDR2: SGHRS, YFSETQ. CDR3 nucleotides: TGCGCCAGCAGCTGGAGCGGGGGGGCAGCAGATACGCAGTATTTT. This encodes CASSWSGGAADTQYF.

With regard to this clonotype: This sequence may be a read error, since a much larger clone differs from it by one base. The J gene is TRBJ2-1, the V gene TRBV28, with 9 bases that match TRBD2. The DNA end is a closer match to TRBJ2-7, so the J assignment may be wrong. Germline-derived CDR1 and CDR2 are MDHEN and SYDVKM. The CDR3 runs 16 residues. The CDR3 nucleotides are TGTGCCAGCAGTTTATATCCTAGCGGGACCTACAATGAGCAGTACTTC. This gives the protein CASSLYPSGTYNEQYF.

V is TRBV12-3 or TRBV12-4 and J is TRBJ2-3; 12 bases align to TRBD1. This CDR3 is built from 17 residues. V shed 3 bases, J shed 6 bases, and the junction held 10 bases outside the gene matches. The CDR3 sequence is CASSFPGQGASRDTQYF. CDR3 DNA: TGTGCCAGCAGTTTCCCGGGACAGGGGGCTTCAAGGGATACGCAGTATTTT.

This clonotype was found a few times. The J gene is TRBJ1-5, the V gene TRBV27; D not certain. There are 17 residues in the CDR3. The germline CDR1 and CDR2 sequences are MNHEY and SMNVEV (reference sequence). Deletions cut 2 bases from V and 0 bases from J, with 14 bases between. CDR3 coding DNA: TGTGCCAGCAGTTTAACCCAAGTCTCCAATAGCAATCAGCCCCAGCATTTT. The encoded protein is CASSLTQVSNSNQPQHF.

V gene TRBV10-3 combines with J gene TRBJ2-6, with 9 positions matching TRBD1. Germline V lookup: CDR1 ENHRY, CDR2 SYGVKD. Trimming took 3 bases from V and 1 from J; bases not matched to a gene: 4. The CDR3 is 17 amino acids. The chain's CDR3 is CAISDSGQGSGANVLTF. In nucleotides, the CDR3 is TGTGCCATCAGTGATAGTGGACAGGGGTCTGGGGCCAACGTCCTGACTTTC.

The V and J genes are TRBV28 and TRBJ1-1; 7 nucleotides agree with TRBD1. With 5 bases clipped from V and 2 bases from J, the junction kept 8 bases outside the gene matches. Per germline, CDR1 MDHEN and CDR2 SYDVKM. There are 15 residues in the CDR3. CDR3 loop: CASSKGTDFNTEAFF. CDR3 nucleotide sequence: TGTGCCAGCAGTAAAGGGACAGATTTCAACACTGAAGCTTTCTTT.

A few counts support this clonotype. Written as DNA, the CDR3 is TGTGCCAGCTATCGGGGGACGTCCCTTACCAATGAGCAGTTCTTC. Translating gives CASYRGTSLTNEQFF. The chain couples TRBV6-1 to TRBJ2-1, with D possibly TRBD2 on 6 matching bases. Per germline, CDR1 MNHNS and CDR2 SASEGT. The CDR3 is made up of 15 amino acids. The ends were cut back, 8 bases at V and 6 bases at J, with 20 bases in the middle.

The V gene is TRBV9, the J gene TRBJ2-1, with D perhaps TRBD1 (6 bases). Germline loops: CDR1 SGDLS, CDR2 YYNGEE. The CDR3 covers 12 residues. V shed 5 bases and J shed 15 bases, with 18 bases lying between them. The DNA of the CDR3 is TGTGCCAGCAGGGACCAACAGGGATACCCGTTCTTC. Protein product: CASRDQQGYPFF.

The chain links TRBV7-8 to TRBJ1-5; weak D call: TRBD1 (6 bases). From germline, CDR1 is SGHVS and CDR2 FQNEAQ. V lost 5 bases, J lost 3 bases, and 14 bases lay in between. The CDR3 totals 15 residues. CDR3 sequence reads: CASSHRDTPNQPQHF. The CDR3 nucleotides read TGTGCCAGCAGCCACCGGGACACCCCCAATCAGCCCCAGCATTTT.

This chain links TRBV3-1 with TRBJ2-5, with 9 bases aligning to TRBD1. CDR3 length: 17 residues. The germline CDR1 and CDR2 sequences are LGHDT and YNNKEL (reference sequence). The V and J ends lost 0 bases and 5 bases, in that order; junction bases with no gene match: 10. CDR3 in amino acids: CASSQEWDRVMGETQYF. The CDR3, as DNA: TGTGCCAGCAGCCAAGAATGGGACAGGGTAATGGGCGAGACCCAGTACTTC.